This T cell receptor beta chain was recovered during a study of radiation and T cells in renal cell carcinoma. Some clones are missing from TCRdb's copy, which holds only in-frame ones; the method was immunoSEQ multiplex PCR. The table records about 95,000 clones, around 88% of them present only once. This sample's time point: baseline pretreatment blood. Treatment here: 15 Gy SBRT to primary tumor, nephrectomy 4 weeks later. The patient's renal cell carcinoma had clear cell pathology. The length of the CDR3 is 16 residues. Germline CDR1 SGHKS, CDR2 YYEKEE (reference sequence). V dropped 4 bases and J dropped 3; count of bases not matched to a gene: 9.

The sequence was collected from a middle-aged man with renal cell carcinoma. Material: blood, obtained from a patient whose treatment included radiotherapy and nephrectomy. The chain carries TRBV5-5 and TRBJ2-7; TRBD1 matches at 11 bases. CDR3: CASSAGTGGSGYEQYF. In nucleotides, the CDR3 is TGTGCCAGCAGCGCTGGGACAGGGGGGTCAGGCTACGAGCAGTACTTC.